A single T cell receptor beta chain is shown here with its context. Its cognate antigen has yet to be identified. Nothing much larger sits one base from this clone, and base qualities are not available. The sample originates from a study of blood T cell repertoires in COVID-19 (dated by TCRdb to 2018 to 2021). As for the study more broadly: Collaborator samples came from the United States, Italy and Spain and covered acute and convalescent phases of COVID-19. Sample metadata almost always included a de-identified subject ID, COVID-19 status, age in years and sex. Where available, HLA class I and class II types were taken from metadata supplied by the sample provider and were not determined by assay-based typing. Samples came from the ongoing ImmuneRACE study (first 160 participants) plus 1,254 subjects from 6 global collaborators. The prospective study material was composed of cDNA or gDNA derived from T cells, B-cell-depleted T cells, or PBMCs. The repertoires were released in a freely available public database intended as a resource for research on the immune response to SARS-CoV-2. Deeply sampled blood TCRbeta repertoires from subjects exposed to, actively infected with, or recovered from COVID-19 were included in the dataset. Beyond this particular receptor, the publication reports: The amount of clinical and demographic metadata varied by source and participant and was provided uncurated.

TCRbeta CDR3 regions were amplified from genomic DNA using the immunoSEQ Assay, a bias-controlled multiplex PCR. The authors processed their data as follows. The number of nucleated cells in each sample was estimated from the amplification of reference gene primers within the assay. Sequence reads were collapsed and filtered to measure the absolute abundance of every unique TCRbeta CDR3 rearrangement. Productive Simpson clonality was computed per sample as the square root of Simpson's diversity index over productive rearrangements. TCRdb stores this immuneACCESS table with in-frame sequences only. Part of the clones is absent; in the studies checked, under half of the shortfall reflects unresolved V genes, and no reason is known for the rest. V, J and clone size are those of that table, while D and trimming were read from the DNA. This sample gives under 250,000 clones in total; around four fifths of them show up just once. Around 2.5% of the sample is held by the ten biggest clonotypes.

The collaborating institutions used their own protocols to collect whole blood in K2EDTA tubes. For TCRbeta analysis, collaborator samples were shipped as frozen whole blood, as isolated PBMCs, or as DNA extracted from either sample type. According to the germline V gene, CDR1 reads MNHNS and CDR2 reads SASEGT. V trim: 3 bases; J trim: 6 bases; unmatched bases: 0. The CDR3 runs 14 residues from the cysteine to the phenylalanine. The retained sequence is limited to the CDR3, 42 bases, with the frame set at the first base. The chain links TRBV6-1 with TRBJ1-3; TRBD1 aligns with 12 central bases. The source material was peripheral blood. This TCR was sampled from a woman in her seventies with active or convalescent COVID-19. At the DNA level, the sequence is TGTGCCAGCAGTGAGGGACAGGGGGCAAACACCATATATTTT. It encodes CASSEGQGANTIYF.